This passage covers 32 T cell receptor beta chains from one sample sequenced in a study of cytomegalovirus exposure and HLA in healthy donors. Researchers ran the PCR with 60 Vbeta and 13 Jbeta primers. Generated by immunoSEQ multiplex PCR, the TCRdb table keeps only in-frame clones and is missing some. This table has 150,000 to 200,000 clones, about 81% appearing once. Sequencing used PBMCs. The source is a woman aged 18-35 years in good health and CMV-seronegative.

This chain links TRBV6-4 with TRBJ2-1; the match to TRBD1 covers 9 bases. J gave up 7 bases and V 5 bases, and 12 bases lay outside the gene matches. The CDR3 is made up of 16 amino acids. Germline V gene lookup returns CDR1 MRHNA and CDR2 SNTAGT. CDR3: CASSRQGGIPRNEQFF. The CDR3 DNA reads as TGTGCCAGCAGTCGACAGGGGGGAATACCACGAAATGAGCAGTTCTTC.

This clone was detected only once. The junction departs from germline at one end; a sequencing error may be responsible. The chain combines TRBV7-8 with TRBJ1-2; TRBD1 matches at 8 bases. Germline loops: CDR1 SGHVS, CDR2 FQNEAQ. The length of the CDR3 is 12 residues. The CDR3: CASSIDLGTGVF. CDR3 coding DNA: TGTGCCAGCAGCATTGACCTCGGGACAGGAGTTTTC.

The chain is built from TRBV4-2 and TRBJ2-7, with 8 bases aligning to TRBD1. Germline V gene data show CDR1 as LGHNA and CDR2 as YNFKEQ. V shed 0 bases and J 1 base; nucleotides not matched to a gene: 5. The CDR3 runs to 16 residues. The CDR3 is CASSQDTGTGSYEQYF. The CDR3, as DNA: TGTGCCAGCAGCCAAGATACGGGGACAGGTTCCTACGAGCAGTACTTC.

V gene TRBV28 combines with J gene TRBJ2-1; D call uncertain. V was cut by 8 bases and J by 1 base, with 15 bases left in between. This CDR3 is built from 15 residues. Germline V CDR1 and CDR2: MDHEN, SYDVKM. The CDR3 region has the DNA TGTGCCAGCCTTCCTCCCGGTCCGTCCTACAATGAGCAGTTCTTC. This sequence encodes CASLPPGPSYNEQFF.

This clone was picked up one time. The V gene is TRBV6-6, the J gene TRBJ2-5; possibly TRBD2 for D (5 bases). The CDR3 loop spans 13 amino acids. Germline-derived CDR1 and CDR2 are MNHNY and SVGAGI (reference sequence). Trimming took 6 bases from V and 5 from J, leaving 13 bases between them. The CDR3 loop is CASSWETGETQYF. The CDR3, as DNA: TGTGCCAGCAGCTGGGAGACCGGGGAGACCCAGTACTTC.

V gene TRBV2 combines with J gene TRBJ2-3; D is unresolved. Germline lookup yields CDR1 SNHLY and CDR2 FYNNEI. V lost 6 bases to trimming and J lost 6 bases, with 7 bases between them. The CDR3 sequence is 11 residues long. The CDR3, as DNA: TGTGCCAGCAGCCCGCGGGATACGCAGTATTTT. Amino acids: CASSPRDTQYF.

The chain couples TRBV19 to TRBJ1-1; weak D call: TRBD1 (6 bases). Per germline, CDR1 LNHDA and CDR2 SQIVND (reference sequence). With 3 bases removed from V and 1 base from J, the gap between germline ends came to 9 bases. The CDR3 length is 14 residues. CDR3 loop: CASSIMTGNTEAFF. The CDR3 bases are TGTGCCAGTAGTATCATGACAGGGAACACTGAAGCTTTCTTT.

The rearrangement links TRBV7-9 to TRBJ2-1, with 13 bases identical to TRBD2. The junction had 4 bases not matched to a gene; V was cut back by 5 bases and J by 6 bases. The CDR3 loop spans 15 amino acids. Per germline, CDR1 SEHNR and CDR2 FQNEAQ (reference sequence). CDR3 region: CASSLLAGGGNEQFF. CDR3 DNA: TGTGCCAGCAGCCTACTAGCGGGGGGGGGCAATGAGCAGTTCTTC.

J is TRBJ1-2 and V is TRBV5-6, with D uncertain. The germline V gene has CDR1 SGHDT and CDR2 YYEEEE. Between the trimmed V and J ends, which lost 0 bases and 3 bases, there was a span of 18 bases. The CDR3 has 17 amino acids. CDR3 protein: CASSLAFRELGYYGYTF. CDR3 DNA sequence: TGTGCCAGCAGCTTGGCCTTTCGGGAGCTCGGATACTATGGCTACACCTTC.

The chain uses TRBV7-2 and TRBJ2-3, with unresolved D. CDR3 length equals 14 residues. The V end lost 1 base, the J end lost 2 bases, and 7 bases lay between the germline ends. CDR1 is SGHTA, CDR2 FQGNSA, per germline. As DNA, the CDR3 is TGTGCCAGCAGCTTAGTCATAGCCACAGATACGCAGTATTTT. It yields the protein CASSLVIATDTQYF.

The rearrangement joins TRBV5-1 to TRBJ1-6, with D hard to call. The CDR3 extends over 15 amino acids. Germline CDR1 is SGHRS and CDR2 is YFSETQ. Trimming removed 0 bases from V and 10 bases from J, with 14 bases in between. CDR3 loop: CASSLAGRELSPLHF. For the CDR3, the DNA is TGCGCCAGCAGCTTGGCTGGTAGGGAGTTGTCACCCCTCCACTTT. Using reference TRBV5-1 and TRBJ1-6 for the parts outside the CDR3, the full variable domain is KAGVTQTPRYLIKTRGQQVTLSCSPISGHRSVSWYQQTPGQGLQFLFEYFSETQRNKGNFPGRFSGRQFSNSRSEMNVSTLELGDSALYLCASSLAGRELSPLHFGNGTRLTVT.

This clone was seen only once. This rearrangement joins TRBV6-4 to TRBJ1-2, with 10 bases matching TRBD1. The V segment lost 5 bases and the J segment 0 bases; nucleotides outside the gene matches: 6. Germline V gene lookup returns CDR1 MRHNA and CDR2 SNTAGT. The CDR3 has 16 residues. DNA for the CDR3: TGTGCCAGCAGTTCCGGGACAGGGGTTTCTAACTATGGCTACACCTTC. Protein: CASSSGTGVSNYGYTF.

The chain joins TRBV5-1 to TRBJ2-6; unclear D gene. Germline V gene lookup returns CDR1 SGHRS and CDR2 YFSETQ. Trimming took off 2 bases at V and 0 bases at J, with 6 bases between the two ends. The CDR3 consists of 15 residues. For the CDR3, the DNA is TGCGCCAGCAGCTTAACAGACTCTGGGGCCAACGTCCTGACTTTC. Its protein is CASSLTDSGANVLTF.

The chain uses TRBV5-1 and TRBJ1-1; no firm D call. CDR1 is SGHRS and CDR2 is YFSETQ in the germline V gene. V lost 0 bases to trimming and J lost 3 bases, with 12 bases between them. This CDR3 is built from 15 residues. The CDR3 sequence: CASSLDRLGDTEAFF. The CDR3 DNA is TGCGCCAGCAGCTTGGATCGGCTGGGAGACACTGAAGCTTTCTTT.

The CDR3 DNA sequence: TGTGCCAGCAGTTTATTAGGACAGAACACCGGGGAGCTGTTTTTT. As protein: CASSLLGQNTGELFF. This chain links TRBV27 with TRBJ2-2; a weak D match, TRBD1 (5 bases). V lost 1 base to trimming and J lost 1 base, with 7 bases between them. The CDR3 has 15 residues. Per the germline V gene, CDR1 is MNHEY and CDR2 is SMNVEV (reference sequence).

The CDR3 loop reads CAIHPGQGSTDTQYF. The CDR3 DNA sequence: TGTGCCATACATCCGGGACAGGGAAGCACAGATACGCAGTATTTT. The chain is built from TRBV6-1 and TRBJ2-3, with 9 bases matching TRBD1. This CDR3 region has 15 residues. The germline gives CDR1 MNHNS, CDR2 SASEGT. The junction had 8 bases not matched to a gene; V was cut back by 10 bases and J by 0 bases.

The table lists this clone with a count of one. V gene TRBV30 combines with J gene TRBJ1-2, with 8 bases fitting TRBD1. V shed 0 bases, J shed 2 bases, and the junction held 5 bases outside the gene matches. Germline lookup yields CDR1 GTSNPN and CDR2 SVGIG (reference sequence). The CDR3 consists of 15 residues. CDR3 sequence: CAWSVNQGANYGYTF. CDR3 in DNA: TGTGCCTGGAGTGTAAATCAGGGGGCCAACTATGGCTACACCTTC.

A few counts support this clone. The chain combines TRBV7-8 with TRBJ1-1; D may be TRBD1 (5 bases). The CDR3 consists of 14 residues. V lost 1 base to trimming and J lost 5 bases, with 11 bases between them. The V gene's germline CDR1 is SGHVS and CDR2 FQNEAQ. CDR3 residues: CASSLVAGQTEAFF. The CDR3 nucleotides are TGTGCCAGCAGCTTAGTGGCAGGGCAAACTGAAGCTTTCTTT.

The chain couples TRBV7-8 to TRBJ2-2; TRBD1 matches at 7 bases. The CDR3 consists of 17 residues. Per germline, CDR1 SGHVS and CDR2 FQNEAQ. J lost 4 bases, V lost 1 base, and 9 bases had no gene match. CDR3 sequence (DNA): TGTGCCAGCAGCTTAGGGAACAGGGGATTGGTCACCGGGGAGCTGTTTTTT. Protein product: CASSLGNRGLVTGELFF.

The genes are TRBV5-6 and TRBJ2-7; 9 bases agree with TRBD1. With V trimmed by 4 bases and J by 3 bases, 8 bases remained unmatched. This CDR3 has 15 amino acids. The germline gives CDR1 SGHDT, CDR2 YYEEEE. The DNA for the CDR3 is TGTGCCAGCAGCCCATGGACAGGGGTTAGCTACGAGCAGTACTTC. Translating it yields CASSPWTGVSYEQYF. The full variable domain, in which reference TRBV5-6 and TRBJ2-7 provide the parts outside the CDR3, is DAGVTQSPTHLIKTRGQQVTLRCSPKSGHDTVSWYQQALGQGPQFIFQYYEEEERQRGNFPDRFSGHQFPNYSSELNVNALLLGDSALYLCASSPWTGVSYEQYFGPGTRLTVT.

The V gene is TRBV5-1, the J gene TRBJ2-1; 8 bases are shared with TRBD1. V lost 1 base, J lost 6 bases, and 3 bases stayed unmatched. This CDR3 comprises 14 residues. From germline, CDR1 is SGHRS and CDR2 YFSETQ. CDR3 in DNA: TGCGCCAGCAGCTTGTCAGGGGGCCGCAATGAGCAGTTCTTC. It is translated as CASSLSGGRNEQFF.

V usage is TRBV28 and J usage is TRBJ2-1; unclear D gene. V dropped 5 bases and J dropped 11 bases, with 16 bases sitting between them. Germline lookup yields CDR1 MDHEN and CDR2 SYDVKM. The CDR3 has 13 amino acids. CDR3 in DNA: TGTGCCAGCAGTCCTTCGACTGGCGGAAAGCAGTTCTTC. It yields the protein CASSPSTGGKQFF. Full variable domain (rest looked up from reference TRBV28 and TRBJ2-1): DVKVTQSSRYLVKRTGEKVFLECVQDMDHENMFWYRQDPGLGLRLIYFSYDVKMKEKGDIPEGYSVSREKKERFSLILESASTNQTSMYLCASSPSTGGKQFFGPGTRLTVL.

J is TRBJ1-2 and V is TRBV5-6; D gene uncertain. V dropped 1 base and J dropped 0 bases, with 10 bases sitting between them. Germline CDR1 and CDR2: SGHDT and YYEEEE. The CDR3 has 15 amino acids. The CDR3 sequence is CASSLWAGTNYGYTF. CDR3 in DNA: TGTGCCAGCAGCTTGTGGGCAGGAACTAACTATGGCTACACCTTC.

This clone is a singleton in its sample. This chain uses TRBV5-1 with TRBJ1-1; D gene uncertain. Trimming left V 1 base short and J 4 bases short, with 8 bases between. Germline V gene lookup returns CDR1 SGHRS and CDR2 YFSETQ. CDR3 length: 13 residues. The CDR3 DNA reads TGCGCCAGCAGCTTGTTGGCAGGCACTGAAGCTTTCTTT. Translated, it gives CASSLLAGTEAFF.

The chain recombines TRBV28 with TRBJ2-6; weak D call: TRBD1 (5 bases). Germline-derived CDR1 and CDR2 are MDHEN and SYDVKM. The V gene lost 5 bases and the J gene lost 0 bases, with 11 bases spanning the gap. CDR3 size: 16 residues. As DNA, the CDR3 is TGTGCCAGCAGTGAAACAGGTCCCTCTGGGGCCAACGTCCTGACTTTC. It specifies CASSETGPSGANVLTF.

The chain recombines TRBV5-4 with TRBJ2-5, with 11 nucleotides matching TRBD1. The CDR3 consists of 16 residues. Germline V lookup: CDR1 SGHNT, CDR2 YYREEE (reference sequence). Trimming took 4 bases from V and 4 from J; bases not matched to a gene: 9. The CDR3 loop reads CASSRQGQGGGETQYF. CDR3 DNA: TGTGCCAGCAGCAGGCAGGGACAGGGGGGCGGAGAGACCCAGTACTTC.

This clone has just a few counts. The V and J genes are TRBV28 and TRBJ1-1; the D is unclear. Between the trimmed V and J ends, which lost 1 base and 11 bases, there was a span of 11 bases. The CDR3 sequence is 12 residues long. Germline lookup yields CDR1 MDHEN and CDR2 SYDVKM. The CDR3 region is CASSLLIGLAFF. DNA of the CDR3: TGTGCCAGCAGTTTATTGATTGGGCTCGCTTTCTTT.

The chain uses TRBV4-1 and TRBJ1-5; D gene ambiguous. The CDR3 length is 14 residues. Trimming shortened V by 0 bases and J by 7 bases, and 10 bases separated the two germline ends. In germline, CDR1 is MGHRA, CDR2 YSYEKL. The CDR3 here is CASSQETGLQPQHF. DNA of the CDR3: TGCGCCAGCAGCCAAGAAACGGGATTGCAGCCCCAGCATTTT.

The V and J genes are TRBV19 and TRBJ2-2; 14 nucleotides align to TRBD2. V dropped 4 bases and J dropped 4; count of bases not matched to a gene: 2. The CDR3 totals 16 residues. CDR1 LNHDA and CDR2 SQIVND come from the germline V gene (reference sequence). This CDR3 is CASSKGLAGVTGELFF. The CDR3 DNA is TGTGCCAGTAGTAAGGGACTAGCGGGAGTCACCGGGGAGCTGTTTTTT.

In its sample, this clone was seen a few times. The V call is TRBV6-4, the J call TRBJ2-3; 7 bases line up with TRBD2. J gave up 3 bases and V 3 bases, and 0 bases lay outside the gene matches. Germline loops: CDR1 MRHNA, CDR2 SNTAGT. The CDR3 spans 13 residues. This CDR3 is CASSERETDTQYF. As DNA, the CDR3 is TGTGCCAGCAGTGAGCGGGAGACAGATACGCAGTATTTT.

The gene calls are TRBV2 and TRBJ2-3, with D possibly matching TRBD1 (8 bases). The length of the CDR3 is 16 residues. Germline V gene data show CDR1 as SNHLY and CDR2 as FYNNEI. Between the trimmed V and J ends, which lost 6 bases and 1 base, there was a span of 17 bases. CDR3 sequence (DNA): TGTGCCAGCAGCTTCGGACAGGGAGGGGGCACAGATACGCAGTATTTT. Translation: CASSFGQGGGTDTQYF.

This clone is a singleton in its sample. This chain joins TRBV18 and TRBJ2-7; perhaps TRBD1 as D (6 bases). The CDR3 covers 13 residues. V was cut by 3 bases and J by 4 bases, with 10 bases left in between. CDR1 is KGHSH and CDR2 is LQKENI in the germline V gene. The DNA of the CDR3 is TGTGCCAGCTCACCCGCGGACAGATACGAGCAGTACTTC. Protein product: CASSPADRYEQYF.